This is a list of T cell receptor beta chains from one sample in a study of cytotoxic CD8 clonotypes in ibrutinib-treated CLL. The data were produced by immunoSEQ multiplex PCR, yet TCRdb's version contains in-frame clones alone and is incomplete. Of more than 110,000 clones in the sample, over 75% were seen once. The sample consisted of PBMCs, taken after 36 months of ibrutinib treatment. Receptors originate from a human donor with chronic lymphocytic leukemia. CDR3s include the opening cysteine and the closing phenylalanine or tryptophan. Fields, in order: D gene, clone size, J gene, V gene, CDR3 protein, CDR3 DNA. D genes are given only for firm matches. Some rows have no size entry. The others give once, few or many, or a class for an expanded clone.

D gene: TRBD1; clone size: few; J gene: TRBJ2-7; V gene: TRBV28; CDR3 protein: CASSLVQGANGEQYF; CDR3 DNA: TGTGCCAGCAGTTTAGTTCAGGGGGCGAATGGCGAGCAGTACTTC
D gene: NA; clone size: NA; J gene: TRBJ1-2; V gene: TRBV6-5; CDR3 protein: CASGIGKSSGYTF; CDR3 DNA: TGTGCCAGCGGCATCGGAAAATCAAGTGGCTACACCTTC
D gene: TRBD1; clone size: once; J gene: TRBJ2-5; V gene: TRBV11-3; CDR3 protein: CASSLGTGVPTAWETQYF; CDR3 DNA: TGTGCCAGCAGCTTGGGGACAGGGGTGCCCACGGCGTGGGAGACCCAGTACTTC
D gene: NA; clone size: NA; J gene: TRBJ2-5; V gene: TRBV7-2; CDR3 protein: CASSLNWGETQYF; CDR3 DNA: TGTGCCAGCAGCTTAAACTGGGGGGAGACCCAGTACTTC
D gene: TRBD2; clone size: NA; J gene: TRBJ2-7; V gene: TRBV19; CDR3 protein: CASSSRGGTLVYEQYF; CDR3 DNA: TGTGCCAGTAGCTCCCGGGGGGGGACCTTAGTCTACGAGCAGTACTTC
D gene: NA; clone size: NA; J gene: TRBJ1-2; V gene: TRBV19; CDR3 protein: CASSPSRDPYGYTF; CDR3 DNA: TGTGCCAGTAGTCCGTCCCGGGATCCCTATGGCTACACCTTC
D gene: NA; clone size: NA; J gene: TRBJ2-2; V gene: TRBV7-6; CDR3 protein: CASSLVSLGELFF; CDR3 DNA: TGTGCCAGCAGCTTGGTGTCTCTCGGGGAGCTGTTTTTT
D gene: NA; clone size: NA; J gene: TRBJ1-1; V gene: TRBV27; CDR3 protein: CASSSLPPGLNTEAFF; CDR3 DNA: TGTGCCAGCAGTTCATTACCCCCCGGTCTGAACACTGAAGCTTTCTTT
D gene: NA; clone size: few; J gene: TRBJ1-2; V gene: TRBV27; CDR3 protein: CASSPNYRVGYTF; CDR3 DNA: TGTGCCAGCAGTCCTAATTACAGGGTTGGCTACACCTTC
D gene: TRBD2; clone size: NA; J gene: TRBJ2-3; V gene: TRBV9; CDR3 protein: CASSVALAGVERSTDTQYF; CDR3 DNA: TGTGCCAGCAGCGTAGCGCTAGCGGGAGTTGAGAGGAGCACAGATACGCAGTATTTT
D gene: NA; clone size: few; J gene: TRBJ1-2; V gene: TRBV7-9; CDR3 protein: CASSLGEGYGYTF; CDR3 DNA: TGTGCCAGCAGCTTAGGGGAAGGCTATGGCTACACCTTC
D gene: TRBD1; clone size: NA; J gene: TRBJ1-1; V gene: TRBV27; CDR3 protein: CASSRQGLIAEAFF; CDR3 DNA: TGTGCCAGCAGCAGACAGGGTTTGATCGCTGAAGCTTTCTTT
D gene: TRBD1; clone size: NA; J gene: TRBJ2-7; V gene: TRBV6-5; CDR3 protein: CASGLQGTGSYEQYF; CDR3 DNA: TGTGCCAGCGGCTTACAGGGGACGGGCTCCTACGAGCAGTACTTC
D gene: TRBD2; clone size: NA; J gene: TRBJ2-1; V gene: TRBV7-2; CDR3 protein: CASSWRLAGGNEQFF; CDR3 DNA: TGTGCCAGCAGCTGGAGACTAGCGGGGGGTAATGAGCAGTTCTTC
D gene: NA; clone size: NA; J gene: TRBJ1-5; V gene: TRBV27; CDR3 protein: CASSLSRGYQPQHF; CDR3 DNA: TGTGCCAGCAGTTTATCGAGAGGTTATCAGCCCCAGCATTTT
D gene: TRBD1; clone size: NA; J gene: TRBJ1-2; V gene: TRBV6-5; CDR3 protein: CASSRQGNNYGYTF; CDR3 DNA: TGTGCCAGCAGCCGACAGGGGAATAACTATGGCTACACCTTC
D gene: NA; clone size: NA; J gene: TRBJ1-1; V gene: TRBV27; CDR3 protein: CASSLNSEAFF; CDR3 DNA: TGTGCCAGCAGTTTAAATTCTGAAGCTTTCTTT
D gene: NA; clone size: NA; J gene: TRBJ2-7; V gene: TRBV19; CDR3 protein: CASSKAGVSYEQYF; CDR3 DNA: TGTGCCAGTAGTAAGGCTGGGGTGTCCTACGAGCAGTACTTC
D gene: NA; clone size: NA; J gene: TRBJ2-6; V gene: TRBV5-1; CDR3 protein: CASSAQASGANVLTF; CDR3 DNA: TGCGCCAGCAGCGCACAGGCCTCTGGGGCCAACGTCCTGACTTTC
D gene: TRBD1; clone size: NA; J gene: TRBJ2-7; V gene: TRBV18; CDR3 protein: CASSRDRGRVEQYF; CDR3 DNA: TGTGCCAGCTCCAGGGACAGGGGGCGGGTCGAGCAGTACTTC
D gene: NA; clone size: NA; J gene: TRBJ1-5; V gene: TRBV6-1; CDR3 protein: CASSEDIRAQPQHF; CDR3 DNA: TGTGCCAGCAGTGAGGACATTCGGGCTCAGCCCCAGCATTTT
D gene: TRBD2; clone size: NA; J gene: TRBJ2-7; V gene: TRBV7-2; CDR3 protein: CASSSGLAGRKSSGYEQYF; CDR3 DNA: TGTGCCAGCAGCTCGGGACTAGCGGGAAGGAAAAGTTCGGGGTACGAGCAGTACTTC
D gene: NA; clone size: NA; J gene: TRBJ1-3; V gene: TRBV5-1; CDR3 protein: CASSLYGGENTIYF; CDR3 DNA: TGCGCCAGCAGCTTGTACGGCGGGGAAAACACCATATATTTT
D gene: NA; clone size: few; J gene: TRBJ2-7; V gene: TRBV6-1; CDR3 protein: CASSEESLYEQYF; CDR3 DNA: TGTGCCAGCAGTGAAGAATCTCTCTACGAGCAGTACTTC
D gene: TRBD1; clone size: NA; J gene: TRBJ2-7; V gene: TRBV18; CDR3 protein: CASSPMDRPTGGQYF; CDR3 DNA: TGTGCCAGCTCACCAATGGACAGGCCCACCGGTGGGCAGTACTTC
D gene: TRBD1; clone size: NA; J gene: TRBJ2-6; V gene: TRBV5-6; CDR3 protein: CASSLDRGGIGANVLTF; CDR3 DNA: TGTGCCAGCAGCTTGGACAGGGGTGGTATTGGGGCCAACGTCCTGACTTTC
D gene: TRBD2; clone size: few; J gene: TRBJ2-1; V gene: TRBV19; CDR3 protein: CASSLRAGWPLEQFF; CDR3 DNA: TGTGCCAGTAGCCTAAGAGCGGGATGGCCCCTCGAGCAGTTCTTC
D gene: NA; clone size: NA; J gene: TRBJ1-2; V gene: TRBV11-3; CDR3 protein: CASNNAYYGYTF; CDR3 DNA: TGTGCCAGCAACAATGCTTACTATGGCTACACCTTC
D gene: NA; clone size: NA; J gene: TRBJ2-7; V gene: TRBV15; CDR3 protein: CATSRTTGSSSYEQYF; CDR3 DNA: TGTGCCACCAGCAGAACCACAGGGTCCAGCTCCTACGAGCAGTACTTC
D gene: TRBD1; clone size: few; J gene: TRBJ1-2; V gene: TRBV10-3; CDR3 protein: CAISPGQGDYDGYTF; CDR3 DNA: TGTGCCATCAGTCCCGGACAGGGGGATTACGATGGCTACACCTTC
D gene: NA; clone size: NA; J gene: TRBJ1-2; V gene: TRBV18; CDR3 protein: CASSPNQPGVYGYTF; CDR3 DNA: TGTGCCAGCTCACCCAATCAGCCGGGGGTCTATGGCTACACCTTC
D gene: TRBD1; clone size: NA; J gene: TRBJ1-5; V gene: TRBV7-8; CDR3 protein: CASSYRQGTNQPQHF; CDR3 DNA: TGTGCCAGCAGCTACCGACAGGGGACCAATCAGCCCCAGCATTTT
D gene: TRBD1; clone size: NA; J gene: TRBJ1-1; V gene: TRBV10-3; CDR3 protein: CAISKGQVGTEAFF; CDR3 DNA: TGTGCCATCAGCAAGGGACAGGTGGGGACTGAAGCTTTCTTT
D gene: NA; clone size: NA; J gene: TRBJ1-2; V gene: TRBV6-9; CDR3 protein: CASSQMSYGKTYGYTF; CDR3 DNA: TGTGCCAGCAGTCAGATGTCTTACGGAAAGACCTATGGCTACACCTTC
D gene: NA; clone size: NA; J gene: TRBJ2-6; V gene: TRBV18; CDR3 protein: CASSPLVGANVLTF; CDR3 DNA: TGTGCCAGCTCACCGTTGGTTGGGGCCAACGTCCTGACTTTC
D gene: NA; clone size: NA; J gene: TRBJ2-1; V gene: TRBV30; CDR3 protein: CAWRTGQNNEQFF; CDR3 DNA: TGTGCCTGGAGAACGGGACAAAACAATGAGCAGTTCTTC
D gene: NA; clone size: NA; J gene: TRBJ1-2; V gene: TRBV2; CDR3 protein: CASSGPGSYGYTF; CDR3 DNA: TGTGCCAGCAGTGGACCGGGGAGCTATGGCTACACCTTC
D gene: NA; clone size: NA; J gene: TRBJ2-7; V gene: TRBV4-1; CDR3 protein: CASSLTGVSYEQYF; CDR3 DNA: TGCGCCAGCAGCCTGACCGGGGTTTCCTACGAGCAGTACTTC
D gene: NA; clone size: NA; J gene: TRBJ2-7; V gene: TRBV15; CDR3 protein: CATSRDQYEQYF; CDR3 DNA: TGTGCCACCAGCAGAGACCAATACGAGCAGTACTTC
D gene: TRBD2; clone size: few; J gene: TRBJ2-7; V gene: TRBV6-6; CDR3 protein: CASSYSRGRAAEQYF; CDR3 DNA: TGTGCCAGCAGTTACTCTCGCGGGAGGGCCGCCGAGCAGTACTTC
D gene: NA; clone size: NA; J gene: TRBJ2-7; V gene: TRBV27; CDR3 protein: CASSDLSGYEQYF; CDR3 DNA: TGTGCCAGCAGCGATCTCTCGGGCTACGAGCAGTACTTC
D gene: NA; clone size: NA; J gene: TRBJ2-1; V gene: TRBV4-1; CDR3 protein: CASSHRVDNEQFF; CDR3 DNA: TGCGCCAGCAGCCATAGGGTAGACAATGAGCAGTTCTTC
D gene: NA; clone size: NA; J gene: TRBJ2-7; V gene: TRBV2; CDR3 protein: CASSGPWASYEQYF; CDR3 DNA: TGTGCCAGCAGTGGGCCCTGGGCATCCTACGAGCAGTACTTC
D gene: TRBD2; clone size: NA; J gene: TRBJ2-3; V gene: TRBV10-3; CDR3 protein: CAISENSGGVADTQYF; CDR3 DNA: TGTGCCATCAGTGAAAATAGCGGGGGGGTTGCAGATACGCAGTATTTT
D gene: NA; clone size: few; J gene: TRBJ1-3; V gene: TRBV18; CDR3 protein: CASSPRDSGNTIYF; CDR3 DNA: TGTGCCAGCTCACCCAGGGACTCTGGAAACACCATATATTTT
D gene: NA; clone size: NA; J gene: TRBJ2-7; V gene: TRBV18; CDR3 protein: CASSRGGAGGPSYEQYF; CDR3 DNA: TGTGCCAGCTCACGAGGCGGGGCAGGCGGACCCTCCTACGAGCAGTACTTC
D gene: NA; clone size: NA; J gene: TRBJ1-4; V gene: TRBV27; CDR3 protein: CASSSYRWDIDEKLFF; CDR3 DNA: TGTGCCAGCAGTTCGTACCGGTGGGACATTGATGAAAAACTGTTTTTT
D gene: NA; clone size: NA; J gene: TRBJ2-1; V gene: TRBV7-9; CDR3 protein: CASSPRGTLSHEQFF; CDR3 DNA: TGTGCCAGCAGCCCCCGGGGGACCCTTTCCCATGAGCAGTTCTTC
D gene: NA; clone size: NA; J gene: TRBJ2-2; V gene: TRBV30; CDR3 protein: CAWSRGLTTSGELFF; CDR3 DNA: TGTGCCTGGAGTCGTGGGTTGACGACGAGCGGGGAGCTGTTTTTT